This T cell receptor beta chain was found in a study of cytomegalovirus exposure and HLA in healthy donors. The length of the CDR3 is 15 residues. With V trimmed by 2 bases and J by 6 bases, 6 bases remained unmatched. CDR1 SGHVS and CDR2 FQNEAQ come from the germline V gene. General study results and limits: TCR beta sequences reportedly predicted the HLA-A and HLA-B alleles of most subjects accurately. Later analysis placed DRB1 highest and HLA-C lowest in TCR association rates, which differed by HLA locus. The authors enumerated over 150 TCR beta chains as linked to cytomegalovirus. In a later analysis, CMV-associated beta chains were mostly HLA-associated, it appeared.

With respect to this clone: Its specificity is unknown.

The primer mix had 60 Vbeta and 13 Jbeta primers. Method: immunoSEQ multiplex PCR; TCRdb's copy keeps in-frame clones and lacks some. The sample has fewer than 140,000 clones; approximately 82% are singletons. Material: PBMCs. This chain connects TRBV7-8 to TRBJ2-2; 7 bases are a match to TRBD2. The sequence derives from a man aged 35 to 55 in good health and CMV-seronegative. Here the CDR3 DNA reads TGTGCCAGCAGCTTAAGGCGGGAGAGGTCCGGGGAGCTGTTTTTT. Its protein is CASSLRRERSGELFF.